The 25 T cell receptor beta chains in this list originate from one sample, sequenced in a study of T-cell memory formation after mild COVID-19 (dated by TCRdb to 2020 to 2022). Library creation used 5' RACE. The data were produced on an Illumina NovaSeq 6000. TCRdb reran the public reads through fastp at Q25 and MiXCR, keeping productive beta chains. Records with the same CDR3 protein are collapsed into one entry carrying the most frequent genes and DNA. A total of fewer than 400,000 distinct CDR3 sequences appear in this sample, 15% to 20% of them only once. The top ten clonotypes cover 20% to 25% of the sample. The sequenced sample was PBMCs or a T cell subset sorted from them (not recorded which). Receptors originate from a man between 18 and 35 years old who had mild COVID-19 (a few samples of this study predate the infection). The sample titles of this study are shuffled in the database, so cell type and time point are left out; the donor was told from shared clones.

Only a few counts were recorded for this clonotype. The chain combines TRBV6-5 with TRBJ2-2; 7 positions match TRBD1. Germline CDR1 and CDR2: MNHEY and SVGAGI. V lost 0 bases, J lost 9 bases, and 4 bases stayed unmatched. The CDR3 has 14 amino acids. The DNA of the CDR3 is TGTGCCAGCAGTTACTCCACAGGGGTCCGGGAGCTGTTTTTT. This codes for CASSYSTGVRELFF.

This clonotype was seen once. This chain connects TRBV20-1 to TRBJ2-7; D uncertain. The germline V gene encodes CDR1 DFQATT and CDR2 SNEGSKA (reference sequence). V lost 1 base, J lost 5 bases, and 6 bases lay in between. The CDR3 has 11 amino acids. DNA for the CDR3: TGCAGTGCTAGAGCCCACCACGAGCAGTACGTC. It is translated as CSARAHHEQYV.

V and J are TRBV12-3 or TRBV12-4 and TRBJ2-2; D ambiguous. There are 12 residues in the CDR3. The germline V and J ends were trimmed by 8 bases and 8 bases, with 12 bases remaining between them. The CDR3 protein is CASRKRSGELFF. The CDR3 region has the DNA TGTGCCAGCCGTAAGAGGTCGGGGGAGCTGTTTTTT.

This chain uses TRBV11-2 with TRBJ2-5; D might be TRBD1 (5 bases). The V end lost 2 bases, the J end lost 3 bases, and 13 bases lay between the germline ends. The germline gives CDR1 SGHAT, CDR2 FQNNGV. The length of the CDR3 is 15 residues. As DNA, the CDR3 is TGTGCCAGCAGCTTATCGTGGCAGGGCGAAGAGACCCAGTACTTC. Amino acids: CASSLSWQGEETQYF.

This clonotype was recorded a few times. The chain carries TRBV24-1 and TRBJ1-6, with a tentative D call TRBD1 (6 bases). V gave up 4 bases and J gave up 10 bases, with 10 bases separating them. Germline V gene data show CDR1 as KGHDR and CDR2 as SFDVKD. This CDR3 comprises 13 residues. The CDR3: CATSDRGGSPLHF. The CDR3 DNA reads TGTGCCACCAGTGACAGGGGTGGCTCACCCCTCCACTTT.

This CDR3 is CASSSRGTGWSEQFF. CDR3 DNA sequence: TGTGCCAGCAGCTCCCGCGGGACAGGGTGGAGTGAGCAGTTCTTC. The chain combines TRBV5-6 with TRBJ2-1, with TRBD1 matching 9 bases. Unmatched junction bases numbered 10, after V lost 3 bases and J lost 9 bases. The germline V gene encodes CDR1 SGHDT and CDR2 YYEEEE. The CDR3 runs 15 residues.

The chain joins TRBV25-1 to TRBJ2-3; D not certain. Per the germline V gene, CDR1 is MGHDK and CDR2 is SYGVNS. The CDR3 is 13 amino acids. With 8 bases removed from V and 5 bases from J, the gap between germline ends came to 14 bases. The CDR3 is CASGRPGGDTQYF. The CDR3 DNA is TGTGCCAGCGGAAGACCGGGCGGAGATACGCAGTATTTT.

Notes on this clonotype: The junction and the germline gene differ at one end; a read error may be behind it. This sequence joins TRBV29-1 and TRBJ2-1, with D uncertain. Per germline, CDR1 SQVTM and CDR2 ANQGSEA. This CDR3 contains 13 residues. In nucleotides, the CDR3 is TGCAGCGCGTCCCTCTTAGAGAGTCCCCCCTGGTTTTTC. This codes for CSASLLESPPWFF.

J is TRBJ2-5 and V is TRBV7-2; 8 bases are a match to TRBD2. The germline V gene has CDR1 SGHTA and CDR2 FQGNSA. This CDR3 region has 14 residues. V lost 3 bases to trimming and J lost 3 bases; unmatched junction nucleotides: 3. The CDR3 sequence is CASSFQAGEETQYF. The DNA of the CDR3 is TGTGCCAGCAGCTTTCAAGCGGGGGAAGAGACCCAGTACTTC. The full variable domain, its missing parts supplied by reference TRBV7-2 and TRBJ2-5, is GAGVSQSPSNKVTEKGKDVELRCDPISGHTALYWYRQSLGQGLEFLIYFQGNSAPDKSGLPSDRFSAERTGGSVSTLTIQRTQQEDSAVYLCASSFQAGEETQYFGPGTRLLVL.

The chain recombines TRBV4-1 with TRBJ1-5; no clear D gene. Trimming cost V 1 base and J 5 bases, with 15 bases left between them. This CDR3 is built from 16 residues. Germline-derived CDR1 and CDR2 are MGHRA and YSYEKL. Written as DNA, the CDR3 is TGCGCCAGCAGCCAAGGGCCCGTGGATAGGTATCAGCCCCAGCATTTT. Protein: CASSQGPVDRYQPQHF.

This clonotype was seen repeatedly, ten times or more. The V gene is TRBV5-1, the J gene TRBJ2-1; D uncertain. From germline, CDR1 is SGHRS and CDR2 YFSETQ. Trimming removed 1 base from V and 8 bases from J, with 7 bases in between. CDR3 length equals 12 residues. The CDR3 DNA sequence: TGCGCCAGCAGCTTGTCTGGGCATGAGCAGTTCTTC. Protein product: CASSLSGHEQFF.

The chain uses TRBV7-3 and TRBJ1-3; TRBD1 matches at 9 bases. Germline V gene sequence: CDR1 SGHTA, CDR2 FQGTGA. J lost 4 bases, V lost 4 bases, and 11 bases had no gene match. This CDR3 spans 17 amino acids. CDR3 coding DNA: TGTGCCAGCAGCTCCGCCCCGGGACAGGGACTGGGAAACACCATATATTTT. Protein: CASSSAPGQGLGNTIYF. Full variable domain (missing parts from reference TRBV7-3 and TRBJ1-3): GAGVSQTPSNKVTEKGKYVELRCDPISGHTALYWYRQSLGQGPEFLIYFQGTGAADDSGLPNDRFFAVRPEGSVSTLKIQRTERGDSAVYLCASSSAPGQGLGNTIYFGEGSWLTVV.

The chain employs TRBV21-1 and TRBJ2-5. TRBV21-1 is described as a pseudogene. The CDR3 is 10 amino acids. The CDR3 loop reads CASPYETQYF. The CDR3, as DNA: TGTGCCAGTCCTTACGAGACCCAGTACTTC.

The J gene is TRBJ2-1, the V gene TRBV2; D remains ambiguous. The germline V gene has CDR1 SNHLY and CDR2 FYNNEI. The V and J ends lost 1 base and 1 base respectively, with 2 bases between them. The CDR3 spans 13 residues. Here the CDR3 reads CASSEESYNEQFF. The CDR3 DNA follows: TGTGCCAGCAGTGAAGAGTCCTACAATGAGCAGTTCTTC. Combining the CDR3 with reference TRBV2 and TRBJ2-1 gives the whole variable domain EPEVTQTPSHQVTQMGQEVILRCVPISNHLYFYWYRQILGQKVEFLVSFYNNEISEKSEIFDDQFSVERPDGSNFTLKIRSTKLEDSAMYFCASSEESYNEQFFGPGTRLTVL.

The chain carries TRBV20-1 and TRBJ1-2, with D maybe TRBD1 (5 bases). The CDR3 covers 14 residues. The V end was cut by 6 bases, the J end by 3 bases, with 17 bases between. The germline V gene encodes CDR1 DFQATT and CDR2 SNEGSKA (reference sequence). The CDR3 nucleotides read TGCAGTGCCGCTAGCCCTCGGGGGGACTATGGCTACACCTTC. Protein: CSAASPRGDYGYTF.

Only a few counts were recorded for this clonotype. The CDR3 coding sequence is TGTGCCAGCAGCGCTAGCGGGGAATTCTATGGCTACACCTTC. This gives the protein CASSASGEFYGYTF. The chain couples TRBV7-2 to TRBJ1-2; no firm D call. The germline gives CDR1 SGHTA, CDR2 FQGNSA. V was pared by 5 bases and J by 4 bases, with 14 bases between. CDR3 length: 14 amino acids.

This clonotype was seen more than once but under ten times. The gene calls are TRBV18 and TRBJ2-7; possibly TRBD1 or TRBD2 for D (5 bases each). The CDR3 consists of 14 residues. Germline V lookup: CDR1 KGHSH, CDR2 LQKENI. V was trimmed by 3 bases and J by 3 bases, leaving 12 bases between them. The DNA for the CDR3 is TGTGCCAGCTCACCCCGGGACGGTGACTACGAGCAGTACTTC. It encodes CASSPRDGDYEQYF.

The rearrangement joins TRBV4-2 to TRBJ1-3, with D unclear. Germline values: CDR1 LGHNA, CDR2 YNFKEQ. V was trimmed by 2 bases and J by 2 bases, leaving 13 bases between them. The CDR3 spans 16 residues. The CDR3 DNA reads as TGTGCCAGCAGCCAACAAGGGATCCCCACTGGAAACACCATATATTTT. It encodes CASSQQGIPTGNTIYF.

This chain connects TRBV7-2 to TRBJ2-7; tentative D call: TRBD2 (6 bases). The CDR3 runs 14 residues. Trimming removed 5 bases from V and 2 bases from J, with 13 bases in between. Germline loops: CDR1 SGHTA, CDR2 FQGNSA. The CDR3 nucleotides are TGTGCCAGCAGCGTCGGGACTTCGGCCTACGAGCAGTACTTC. Encoded protein: CASSVGTSAYEQYF.

In this sample, this clonotype turned up many times. The chain combines TRBV4-2 with TRBJ2-5; 14 bases align to TRBD2. This CDR3 has 16 residues. Trimming took 6 bases from V and 1 from J; bases not matched to a gene: 4. Germline V gives CDR1 LGHNA, CDR2 YNFKEQ. The chain's CDR3 is CASSSGLAGGQETQYF. The CDR3, as DNA: TGTGCCAGCAGTAGCGGACTAGCGGGGGGCCAAGAGACCCAGTACTTC.

This clonotype was counted a few times. V usage is TRBV12-5 and J usage is TRBJ1-5; D may be TRBD1 (6 bases). V lost 0 bases, J lost 6 bases, and 15 bases lay in between. CDR1 and CDR2 from the germline V gene are LGHNT and FRNRAP. The CDR3 consists of 16 residues. This chain's CDR3 is CASGLVRAGVSQPQHF. The DNA for the CDR3 is TGTGCTAGTGGTTTGGTTCGGGCAGGGGTGAGTCAGCCCCAGCATTTT.

This clonotype appeared a few times. The chain uses TRBV6-1 and TRBJ1-2, with TRBD1 matching 7 bases. The CDR3 consists of 13 residues. Trimming cost V 6 bases and J 8 bases; bases outside gene matches: 9. Per the germline V gene, CDR1 is MNHNS and CDR2 is SASEGT. The CDR3 DNA sequence: TGTGCCAGCAGACCCACAGGGGTAGGCGGCTACACCTTC. Amino acid sequence: CASRPTGVGGYTF.

This clonotype appeared many times. This chain joins TRBV5-1 and TRBJ1-2; 10 bases align to TRBD1. J gave up 8 bases and V 4 bases, and 2 bases lay outside the gene matches. CDR1 is SGHRS, CDR2 YFSETQ, per germline. The CDR3 has 12 residues. CDR3 sequence reads: CASSGQGDGYTF. The CDR3, as DNA: TGCGCCAGCAGCGGACAGGGGGACGGCTACACCTTC.

This CDR3 is CASRPNRGGRLETQYF. The CDR3 region has the DNA TGTGCCAGCAGGCCCAACAGGGGTGGTAGGTTGGAGACCCAGTACTTC. The V gene is TRBV7-2, the J gene TRBJ2-5, with 7 bases identical to TRBD1. The length of the CDR3 is 16 residues. CDR1 and CDR2 (germline): SGHTA, FQGNSA. Trimming took 6 bases from V and 5 from J; bases not matched to a gene: 15.

This chain connects TRBV6-2 or TRBV6-3 to TRBJ1-2; D gene uncertain. The CDR3 spans 12 residues. With 0 bases removed from V and 8 bases from J, the gap between germline ends came to 7 bases. Germline CDR1 MNHEY, CDR2 SVGEGT. The CDR3 nucleotides read TGTGCCAGCAGTTACTCGCTTGGCGGCTACACCTTC. Its protein is CASSYSLGGYTF.